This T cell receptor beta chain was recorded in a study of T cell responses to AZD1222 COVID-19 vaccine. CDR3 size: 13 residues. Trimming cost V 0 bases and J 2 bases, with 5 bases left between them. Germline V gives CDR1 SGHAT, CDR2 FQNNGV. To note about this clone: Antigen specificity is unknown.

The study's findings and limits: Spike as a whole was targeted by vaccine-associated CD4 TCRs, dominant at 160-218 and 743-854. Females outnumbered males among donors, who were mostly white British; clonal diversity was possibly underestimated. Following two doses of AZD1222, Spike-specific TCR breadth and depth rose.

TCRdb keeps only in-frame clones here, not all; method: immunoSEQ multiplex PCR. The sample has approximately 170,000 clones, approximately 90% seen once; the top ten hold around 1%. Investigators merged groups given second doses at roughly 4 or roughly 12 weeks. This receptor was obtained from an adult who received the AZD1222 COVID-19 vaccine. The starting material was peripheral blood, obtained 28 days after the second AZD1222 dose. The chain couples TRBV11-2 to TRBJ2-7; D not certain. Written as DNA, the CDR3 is TGTGCCAGCAGCTTAGAGGTCGCCTACGAGCAGTACTTC. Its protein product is CASSLEVAYEQYF.